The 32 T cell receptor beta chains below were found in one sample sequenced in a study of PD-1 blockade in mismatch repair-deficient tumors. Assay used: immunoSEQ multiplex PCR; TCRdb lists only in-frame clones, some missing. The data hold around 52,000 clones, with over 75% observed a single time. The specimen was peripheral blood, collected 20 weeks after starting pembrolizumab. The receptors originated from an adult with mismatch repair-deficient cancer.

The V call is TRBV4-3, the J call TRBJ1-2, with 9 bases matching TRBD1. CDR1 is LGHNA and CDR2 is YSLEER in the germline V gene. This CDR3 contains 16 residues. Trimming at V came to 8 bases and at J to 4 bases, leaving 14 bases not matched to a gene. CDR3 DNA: TGCGCCAGCGGGGGGATTACAGGGGGCTCGGCCTATGGCTACACCTTC. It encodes CASGGITGGSAYGYTF.

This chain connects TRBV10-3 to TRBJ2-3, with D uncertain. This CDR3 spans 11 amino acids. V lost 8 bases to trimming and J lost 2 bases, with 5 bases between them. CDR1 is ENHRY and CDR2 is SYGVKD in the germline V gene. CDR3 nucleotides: TGTGCCATCGCCCTCACAGATACGCAGTATTTT. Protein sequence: CAIALTDTQYF.

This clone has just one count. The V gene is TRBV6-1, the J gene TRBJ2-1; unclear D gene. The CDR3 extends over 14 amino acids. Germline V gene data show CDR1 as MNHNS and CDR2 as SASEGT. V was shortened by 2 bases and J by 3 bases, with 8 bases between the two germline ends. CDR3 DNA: TGTGCCAGCAGTGAATGGGGTATCTACAATGAGCAGTTCTTC. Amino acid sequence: CASSEWGIYNEQFF.

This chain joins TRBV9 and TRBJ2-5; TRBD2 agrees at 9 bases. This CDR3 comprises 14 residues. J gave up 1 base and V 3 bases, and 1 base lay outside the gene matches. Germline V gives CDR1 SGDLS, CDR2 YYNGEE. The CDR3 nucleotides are TGTGCCAGCAGCGGGACTAGCGCCCAAGAGACCCAGTACTTC. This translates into CASSGTSAQETQYF.

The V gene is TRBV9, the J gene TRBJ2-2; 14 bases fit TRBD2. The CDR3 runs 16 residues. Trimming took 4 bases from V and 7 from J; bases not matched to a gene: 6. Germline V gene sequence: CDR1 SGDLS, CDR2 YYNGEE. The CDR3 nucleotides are TGTGCCAGCAGCTCTAGACTAGCGGGAGGGGTCGGGGAGCTGTTTTTT. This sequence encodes CASSSRLAGGVGELFF.

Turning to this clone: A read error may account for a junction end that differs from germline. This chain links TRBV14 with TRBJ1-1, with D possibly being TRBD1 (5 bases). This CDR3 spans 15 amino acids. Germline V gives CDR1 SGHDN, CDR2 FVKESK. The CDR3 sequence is CASSQQGRSNSEAFF. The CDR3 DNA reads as TGTGCCAGCAGCCAGCAGGGACGGTCGAACTCTGAAGCTTTCTTT. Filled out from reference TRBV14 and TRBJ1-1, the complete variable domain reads EAGVTQFPSHSVIEKGQTVTLRCDPISGHDNLYWYRRVMGKEIKFLLHFVKESKQDESGMPNNRFLAERTGGTYSTLKVQPAELEDSGVYFCASSQQGRSNSEAFFGQGTRLTVV.

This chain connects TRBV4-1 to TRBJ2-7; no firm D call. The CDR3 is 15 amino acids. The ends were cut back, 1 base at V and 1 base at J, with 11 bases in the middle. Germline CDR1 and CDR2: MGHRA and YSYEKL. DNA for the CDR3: TGCGCCAGCAGCCAAGCGCTGGTTGGATCCTACGAGCAGTACTTC. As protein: CASSQALVGSYEQYF.

CDR3 protein: CASSILGDTQYF. The CDR3 DNA is TGTGCCAGCAGTATCTTGGGGGATACGCAGTATTTT. V usage is TRBV28 and J usage is TRBJ2-3, with unresolved D. V shed 5 bases and J shed 6 bases, with 9 bases lying between them. CDR3 length: 12 amino acids. In germline, CDR1 is MDHEN, CDR2 SYDVKM.

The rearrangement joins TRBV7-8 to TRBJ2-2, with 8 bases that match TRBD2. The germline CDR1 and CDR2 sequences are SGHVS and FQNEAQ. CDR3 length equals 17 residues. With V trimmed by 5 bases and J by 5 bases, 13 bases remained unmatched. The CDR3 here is CASSERGGRPGTGELFF. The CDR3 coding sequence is TGTGCCAGCAGCGAGCGGGGCGGGAGGCCGGGGACCGGGGAGCTGTTTTTT.

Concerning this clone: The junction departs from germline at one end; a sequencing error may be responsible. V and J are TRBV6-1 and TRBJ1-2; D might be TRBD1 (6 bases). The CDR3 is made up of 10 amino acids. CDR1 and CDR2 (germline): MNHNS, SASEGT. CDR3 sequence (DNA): TGTGCCAGCATTAGGGGGGTGGAGCCCTTC. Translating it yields CASIRGVEPF.

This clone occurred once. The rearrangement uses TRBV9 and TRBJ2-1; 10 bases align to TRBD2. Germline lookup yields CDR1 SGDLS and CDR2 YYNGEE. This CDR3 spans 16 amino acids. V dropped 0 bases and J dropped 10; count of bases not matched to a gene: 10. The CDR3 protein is CASSVEAGGGSGEQFF. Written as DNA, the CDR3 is TGTGCCAGCAGCGTAGAAGCGGGAGGGGGTTCCGGAGAGCAGTTCTTC. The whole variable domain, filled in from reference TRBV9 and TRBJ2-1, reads DSGVTQTPKHLITATGQRVTLRCSPRSGDLSVYWYQQSLDQGLQFLIQYYNGEERAKGNILERFSAQQFPDLHSELNLSSLELGDSALYFCASSVEAGGGSGEQFFGPGTRLTVL.

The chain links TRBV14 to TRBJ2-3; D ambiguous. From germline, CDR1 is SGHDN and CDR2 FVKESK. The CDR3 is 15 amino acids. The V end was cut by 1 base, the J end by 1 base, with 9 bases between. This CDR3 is CASSQVNLGTDTQYF. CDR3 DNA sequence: TGTGCCAGCAGCCAAGTCAACTTGGGCACAGATACGCAGTATTTT.

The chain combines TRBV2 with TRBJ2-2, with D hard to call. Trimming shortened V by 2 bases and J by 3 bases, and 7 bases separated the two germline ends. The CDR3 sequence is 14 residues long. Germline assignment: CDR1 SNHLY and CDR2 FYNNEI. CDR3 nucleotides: TGTGCCAGCAGTGAATCGTCGTACACCGGGGAGCTGTTTTTT. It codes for CASSESSYTGELFF. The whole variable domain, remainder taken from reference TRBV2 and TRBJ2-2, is EPEVTQTPSHQVTQMGQEVILRCVPISNHLYFYWYRQILGQKVEFLVSFYNNEISEKSEIFDDQFSVERPDGSNFTLKIRSTKLEDSAMYFCASSESSYTGELFFGEGSRLTVL.

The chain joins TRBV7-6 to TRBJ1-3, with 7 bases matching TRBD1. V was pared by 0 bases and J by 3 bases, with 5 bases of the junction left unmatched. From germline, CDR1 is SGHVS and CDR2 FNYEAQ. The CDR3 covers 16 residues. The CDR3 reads CASSLARQGFGNTIYF. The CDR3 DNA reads TGTGCCAGCAGCTTAGCCCGACAGGGATTTGGAAACACCATATATTTT.

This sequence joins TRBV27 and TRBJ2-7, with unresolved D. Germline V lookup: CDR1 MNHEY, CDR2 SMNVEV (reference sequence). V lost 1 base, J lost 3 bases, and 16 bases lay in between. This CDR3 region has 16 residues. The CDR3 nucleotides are TGTGCCAGCAGTTTATGGCGTTATCAGGACGGCTACGAGCAGTACTTC. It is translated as CASSLWRYQDGYEQYF.

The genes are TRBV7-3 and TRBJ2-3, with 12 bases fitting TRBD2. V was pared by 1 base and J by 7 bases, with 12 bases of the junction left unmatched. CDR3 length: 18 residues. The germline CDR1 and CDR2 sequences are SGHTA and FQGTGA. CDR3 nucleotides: TGTGCCAGCAGCTTAAGACCCGGGACTAGCGGGTTCAAGTATACGCAGTATTTT. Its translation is CASSLRPGTSGFKYTQYF.

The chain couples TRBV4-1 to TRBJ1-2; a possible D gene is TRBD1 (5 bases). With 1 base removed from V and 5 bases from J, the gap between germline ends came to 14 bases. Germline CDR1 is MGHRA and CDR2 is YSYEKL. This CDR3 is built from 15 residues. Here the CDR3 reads CASSQGVGGYYGYTF. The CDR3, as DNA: TGCGCCAGCAGCCAAGGGGTCGGGGGGTATTATGGCTACACCTTC.

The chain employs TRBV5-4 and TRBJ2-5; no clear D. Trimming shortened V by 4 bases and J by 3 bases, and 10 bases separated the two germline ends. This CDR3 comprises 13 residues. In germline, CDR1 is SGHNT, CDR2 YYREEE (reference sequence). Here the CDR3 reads CASSARLKETQYF. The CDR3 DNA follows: TGTGCCAGCAGCGCCCGATTGAAAGAGACCCAGTACTTC.

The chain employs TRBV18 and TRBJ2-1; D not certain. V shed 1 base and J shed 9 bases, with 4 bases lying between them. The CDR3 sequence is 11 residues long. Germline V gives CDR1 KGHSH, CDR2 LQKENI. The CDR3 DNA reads TGTGCCAGCTCACCACTTGGTGAGCAGTTCTTC. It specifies CASSPLGEQFF.

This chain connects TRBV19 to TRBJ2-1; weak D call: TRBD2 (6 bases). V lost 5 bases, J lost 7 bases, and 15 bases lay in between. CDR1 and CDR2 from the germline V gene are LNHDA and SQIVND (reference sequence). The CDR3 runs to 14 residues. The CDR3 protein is CASSPARRGNEQFF. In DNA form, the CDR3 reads TGTGCCAGTAGTCCTGCCCGGAGGGGAAATGAGCAGTTCTTC.

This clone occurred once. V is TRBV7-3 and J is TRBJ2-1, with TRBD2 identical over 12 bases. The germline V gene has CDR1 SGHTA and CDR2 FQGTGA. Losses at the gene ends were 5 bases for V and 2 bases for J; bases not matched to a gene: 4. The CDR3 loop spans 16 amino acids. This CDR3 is CASSRGLAGTYNEQFF. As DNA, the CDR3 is TGTGCCAGCAGCCGCGGACTAGCGGGGACCTACAATGAGCAGTTCTTC.

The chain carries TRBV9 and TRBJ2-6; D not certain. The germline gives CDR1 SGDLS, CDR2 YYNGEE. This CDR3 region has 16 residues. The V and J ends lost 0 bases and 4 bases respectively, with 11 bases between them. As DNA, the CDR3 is TGTGCCAGCAGCGTAGACGGTTGGGGAGGGGCCAACGTCCTGACTTTC. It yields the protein CASSVDGWGGANVLTF.

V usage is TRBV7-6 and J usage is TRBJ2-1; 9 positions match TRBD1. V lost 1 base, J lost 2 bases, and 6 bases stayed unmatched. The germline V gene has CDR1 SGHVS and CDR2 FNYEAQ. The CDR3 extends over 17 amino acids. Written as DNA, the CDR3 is TGTGCCAGCAGCTTAGGCAGGGACAGGGTCGCCTACAATGAGCAGTTCTTC. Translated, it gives CASSLGRDRVAYNEQFF.

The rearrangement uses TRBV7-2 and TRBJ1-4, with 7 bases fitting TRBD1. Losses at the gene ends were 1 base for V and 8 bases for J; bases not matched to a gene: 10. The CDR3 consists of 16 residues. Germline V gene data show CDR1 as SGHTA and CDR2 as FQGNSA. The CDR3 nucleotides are TGTGCCAGCAGCTTAGGGGCAGGGGGGCGCTGGGAAAAACTGTTTTTT. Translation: CASSLGAGGRWEKLFF.

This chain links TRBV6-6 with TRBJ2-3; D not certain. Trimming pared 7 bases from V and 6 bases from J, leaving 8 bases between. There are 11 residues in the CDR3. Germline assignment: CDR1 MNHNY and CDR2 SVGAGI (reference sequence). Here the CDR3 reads CASTASDTQYF. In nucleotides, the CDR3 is TGTGCCAGCACCGCGTCTGATACGCAGTATTTT.

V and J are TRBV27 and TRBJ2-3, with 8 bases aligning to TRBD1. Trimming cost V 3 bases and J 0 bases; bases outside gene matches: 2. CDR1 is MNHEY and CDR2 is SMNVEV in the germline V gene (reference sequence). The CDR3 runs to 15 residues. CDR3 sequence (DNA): TGTGCCAGCAGTTTCCGGGACAGGAGCACAGATACGCAGTATTTT. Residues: CASSFRDRSTDTQYF.

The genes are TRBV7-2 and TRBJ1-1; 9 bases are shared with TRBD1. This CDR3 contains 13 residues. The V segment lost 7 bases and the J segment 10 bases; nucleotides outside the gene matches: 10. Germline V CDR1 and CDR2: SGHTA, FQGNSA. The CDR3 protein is CASNRQGEGGAFF. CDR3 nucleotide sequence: TGTGCCAGCAATAGACAGGGGGAGGGAGGAGCTTTCTTT.

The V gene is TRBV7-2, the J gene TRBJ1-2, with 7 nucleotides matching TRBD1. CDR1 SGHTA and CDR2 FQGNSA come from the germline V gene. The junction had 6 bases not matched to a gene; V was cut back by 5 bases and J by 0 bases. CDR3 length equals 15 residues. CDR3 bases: TGTGCCAGCAGCCTTAGGGACAGAGCTAACTATGGCTACACCTTC. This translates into CASSLRDRANYGYTF.

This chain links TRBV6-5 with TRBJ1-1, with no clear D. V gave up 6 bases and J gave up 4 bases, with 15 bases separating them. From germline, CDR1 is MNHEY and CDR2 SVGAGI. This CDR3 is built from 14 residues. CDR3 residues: CASRSFGVATEAFF. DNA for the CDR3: TGTGCCAGCAGGTCCTTTGGGGTTGCCACTGAAGCTTTCTTT.

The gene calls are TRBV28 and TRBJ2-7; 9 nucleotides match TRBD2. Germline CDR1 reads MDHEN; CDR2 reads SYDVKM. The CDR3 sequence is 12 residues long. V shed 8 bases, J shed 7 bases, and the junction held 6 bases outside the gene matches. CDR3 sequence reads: CASGGRAREQYF. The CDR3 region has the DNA TGTGCCAGCGGCGGGAGGGCCCGAGAGCAGTACTTC.

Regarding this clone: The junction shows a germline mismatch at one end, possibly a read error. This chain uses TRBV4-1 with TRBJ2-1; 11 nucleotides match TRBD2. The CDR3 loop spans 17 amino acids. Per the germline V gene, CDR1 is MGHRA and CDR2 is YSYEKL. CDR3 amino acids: CAGSHQPGTSGSLEQFF. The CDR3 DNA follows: TGCGCCGGCAGCCACCAGCCTGGGACTAGCGGTTCCTTGGAGCAGTTCTTC.

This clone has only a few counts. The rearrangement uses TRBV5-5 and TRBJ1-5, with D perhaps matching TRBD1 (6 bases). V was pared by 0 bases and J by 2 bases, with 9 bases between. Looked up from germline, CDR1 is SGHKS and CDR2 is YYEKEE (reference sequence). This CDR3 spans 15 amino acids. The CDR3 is CASSLEGGGNQPQHF. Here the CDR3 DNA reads TGTGCCAGCAGCTTGGAGGGGGGCGGCAATCAGCCCCAGCATTTT. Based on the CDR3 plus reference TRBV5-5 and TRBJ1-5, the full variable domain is DAGVTQSPTHLIKTRGQQVTLRCSPISGHKSVSWYQQVLGQGPQFIFQYYEKEERGRGNFPDRFSARQFPNYSSELNVNALLLGDSALYLCASSLEGGGNQPQHFGDGTRLSIL.